This T cell receptor (beta chain) was sequenced in a study of shared clonotypes between healthy human individuals. Profiled with immunoSEQ multiplex PCR; TCRdb holds only in-frame clones, not every one. The data hold 650,000 to 750,000 clones, with around 72% observed a single time. This clone was seen only once. This CDR3 spans 15 amino acids. Trimming took 1 base from V and 1 from J, leaving 11 bases between them. The germline V gene encodes CDR1 LGHNA and CDR2 YNFKEQ. The TCR comes from a woman in her thirties in good health. The sequenced sample consisted of memory CD4+ T cells sorted from blood. Subset in this sample: CD45RA-negative fraction. The chain employs TRBV4-2 and TRBJ2-7, with a possible D match to TRBD2 (6 bases). CDR3 nucleotide sequence: TGTGCCAGCAGCCAAGGAATTAGCGGTTCCTACGAGCAGTACTTC. Its protein product is CASSQGISGSYEQYF.